This T cell receptor (beta chain) is from a study of shared clonotypes between healthy human individuals. Findings and limits, study-wide: Clonotypes shared by all four donors outscored non-shared clonotypes in generation probability.

With respect to this clone: The antigen is not known.

The CDR3 is 17 residues long. Trimming at V came to 4 bases and at J to 4 bases, leaving 14 bases not matched to a gene. CDR1 SGHRS and CDR2 YFSETQ come from the germline V gene. Across several immunoSEQ plates, the genomic DNA of each subset was split evenly. As processed by the authors: ImmunoSEQ output lacked quality scores and full-length reads, limiting matched filtering. This table comes from immunoSEQ multiplex PCR, and its TCRdb copy is limited to in-frame clones, with some not included. From that table come the V and J calls and clone size; the DNA was used to work out D and trimming. The table has 2 million to 3 million clones, 90% to 95% seen once.

The chain couples TRBV5-1 to TRBJ2-1; 7 bases fit TRBD2. The source is a man younger than 35 in good health. Some clones in this sample may be carry-over from other donors' samples. Sequencing used naive CD4+ T cells from PBMCs. Documented subset: CD45RA+ positively selected. Here the CDR3 reads CASSPMWTTSEYNEQFF. The CDR3 nucleotides read TGCGCCAGCAGCCCCATGTGGACAACTAGCGAGTACAATGAGCAGTTCTTC.